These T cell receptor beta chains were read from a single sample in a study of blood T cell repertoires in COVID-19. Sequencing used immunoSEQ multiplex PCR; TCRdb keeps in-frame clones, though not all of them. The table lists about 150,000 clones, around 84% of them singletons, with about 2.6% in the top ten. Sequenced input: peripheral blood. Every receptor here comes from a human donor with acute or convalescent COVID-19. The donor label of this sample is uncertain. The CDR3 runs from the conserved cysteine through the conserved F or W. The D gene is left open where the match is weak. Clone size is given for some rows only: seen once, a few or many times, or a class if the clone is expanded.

CAISESYRGQRSTEAFF TGTGCCATCAGTGAGTCTTACAGGGGGCAGAGGAGCACTGAAGCTTTCTTT - TRBJ1-1 TRBD1 TRBV10-3
CASSLDWNTEAFF TGCGCCAGCAGCTTGGACTGGAACACTGAAGCTTTCTTT - TRBJ1-1 - TRBV5-1
CASSHPFMEVRETQYF TGTGCCAGCAGCCACCCCTTTATGGAGGTTCGGGAGACCCAGTACTTC - TRBJ2-5 - TRBV3-1/TRBV3-2
CASSLDRVGNTGELFF TGTGCCAGCAGCTTAGACCGCGTTGGGAACACCGGGGAGCTGTTTTTT - TRBJ2-2 - TRBV7-2
CASRGTSGFNEQFF TGTGCCAGCAGGGGGACTTCAGGATTCAATGAGCAGTTCTTC - TRBJ2-1 - TRBV2
CASSVGTGPQSDEKLFF TGCGCCAGCAGTGTTGGGACAGGCCCTCAGTCGGATGAAAAACTGTTTTTT - TRBJ1-4 TRBD1 TRBV5-1
CASSRQGARSTEAFF TGTGCCAGCAGCCGGCAGGGGGCGCGGAGCACTGAAGCTTTCTTT - TRBJ1-1 TRBD1 TRBV5-6
CASSGDSTTNEKLFF TGCGCCAGCAGCGGGGACAGCACAACTAATGAAAAACTGTTTTTT - TRBJ1-4 TRBD1 TRBV5-1
CASNDRAGEKLFF TGTGCCAGTAATGACAGGGCGGGTGAAAAACTGTTTTTT - TRBJ1-4 TRBD1 TRBV19
CATSDPFLGGGQFF TGTGCCACCAGTGATCCCTTCCTGGGGGGGGGACAGTTCTTC once TRBJ2-1 TRBD2 TRBV24-1
CASSFGQGAYNEQFF TGCGCCAGCAGCTTCGGACAGGGGGCCTACAATGAGCAGTTCTTC - TRBJ2-1 TRBD1 TRBV5-1
CASSSDRGDEKLFF TGTGCCAGCAGTTCGGACAGGGGGGATGAAAAACTGTTTTTT once TRBJ1-4 TRBD1 TRBV6-2/TRBV6-3
CASREGYEQYF TGTGCCAGCAGGGAGGGATACGAGCAGTACTTC - TRBJ2-7 - TRBV2
CASSSPTGEETQYF TGTGCCAGCAGCTCGCCGACAGGGGAAGAGACCCAGTACTTC once TRBJ2-5 TRBD1 TRBV7-9
CASSMFEGTEAFF TGTGCCAGTAGTATGTTCGAGGGAACTGAAGCTTTCTTT - TRBJ1-1 - TRBV19
CASSEKRLSYEQYF TGTGCCAGCAGTGAAAAGAGGCTATCCTACGAGCAGTACTTC - TRBJ2-7 - TRBV2
CASSQDSLAGGYQETQYF TGTGCCAGCAGCCAGGACTCACTAGCGGGGGGGTACCAAGAGACCCAGTACTTC - TRBJ2-5 TRBD2 TRBV3-1/TRBV3-2
CASSFELSYEQYF TGTGCCAGCAGCTTTGAACTCTCCTACGAGCAGTACTTC - TRBJ2-7 - TRBV7-9
CASSLSSSGNTIYF TGTGCCAGCAGCTTAAGTAGCTCTGGAAACACCATATATTTT - TRBJ1-3 - TRBV5-4
CASSSDSSPQHF TGTGCCAGCAGCTCGGACAGCTCGCCCCAGCATTTT once TRBJ1-5 - TRBV5-6
CAWTPGVQGAAQPQHF TGTGCCTGGACCCCCGGCGTACAGGGGGCTGCTCAGCCCCAGCATTTT - TRBJ1-5 TRBD1 TRBV30
CASSAGLAGKHEQFF TGTGCCAGCAGCGCGGGACTAGCGGGGAAACATGAGCAGTTCTTC - TRBJ2-1 TRBD2 TRBV11-3
CASSGASGSGTDTQYF TGTGCCAGCAGTGGGGCTAGCGGATCTGGCACAGATACGCAGTATTTT - TRBJ2-3 TRBD2 TRBV2
CASSLGPGKGQPQHF TGTGCCAGCAGCTTAGGGCCGGGGAAGGGTCAGCCCCAGCATTTT - TRBJ1-5 - TRBV7-8
CASSSDRAGRAGELFF TGTGCCAGTAGTTCGGACAGGGCAGGGAGAGCCGGGGAGCTGTTTTTT once TRBJ2-2 TRBD1 TRBV19
CSGRTDGNTIYF TGCAGCGGCCGGACAGACGGAAACACCATATATTTT - TRBJ1-3 - TRBV29-1
CASRPGTGEGQPQHF TGTGCCAGCAGACCAGGGACAGGGGAAGGGCAGCCCCAGCATTTT few TRBJ1-5 TRBD1 TRBV7-8
CASSVDPTSYNEQFF TGTGCCAGCAGCGTAGACCCTACGTCCTACAATGAGCAGTTCTTC - TRBJ2-1 - TRBV9
CASSTQGAGDNEQFF TGCGCCAGCAGCACACAGGGGGCAGGGGACAATGAGCAGTTCTTC - TRBJ2-1 TRBD1 TRBV5-1
CASSPYSGSANEQFF TGTGCCAGCAGCCCTTATAGCGGGAGCGCCAATGAGCAGTTCTTC - TRBJ2-1 TRBD2 TRBV7-2
CASSQGPGESGGVGEQFF TGTGCCAGCAGCCAAGGCCCCGGGGAAAGCGGGGGGGTCGGTGAGCAGTTCTTC - TRBJ2-1 TRBD2 TRBV4-2
CASSPPLIVSNQPQHF TGCGCCAGCAGCCCCCCCTTAATAGTTAGCAATCAGCCCCAGCATTTT - TRBJ1-5 - TRBV23-1
CASSLRRTVEDSPLHF TGTGCCAGCAGCTTGAGAAGGACCGTGGAGGATTCACCCCTCCACTTT few TRBJ1-6 - TRBV5-5
CASSPLGQGAGETQYF TGTGCCAGCTCACCACTGGGACAGGGGGCTGGGGAGACCCAGTACTTC - TRBJ2-5 TRBD1 TRBV18
CASSTRGGEQFF TGCGCCAGCAGCACGCGGGGAGGGGAGCAGTTCTTC - TRBJ2-1 TRBD2 TRBV5-1
CASRVQGVGELFF TGTGCCAGCAGGGTACAGGGGGTCGGGGAGCTGTTTTTT - TRBJ2-2 TRBD1 TRBV12-3/TRBV12-4
CASSSAPPGNNEKLFF TGTGCCAGCAGCTCCGCACCCCCAGGGAATAATGAAAAACTGTTTTTT few TRBJ1-4 - TRBV7-8
CASSLRLAFETQYF TGTGCCAGCAGTTTGAGGCTAGCGTTCGAGACCCAGTACTTC - TRBJ2-5 - TRBV5-7
CASGGGGTEAFF TGTGCCAGCGGTGGAGGTGGCACTGAAGCTTTCTTT - TRBJ1-1 - TRBV9
CASSSRLGRYNEQFF TGTGCCAGCAGCTCCCGACTAGGTCGTTACAATGAGCAGTTCTTC - TRBJ2-1 - TRBV7-3
CASKSSSTGYGYTF TGTGCCAGCAAATCATCGTCGACAGGCTATGGCTACACCTTC once TRBJ1-2 - TRBV5-4
CSVGGDLNTEAFF TGCAGCGTTGGGGGGGACCTGAACACTGAAGCTTTCTTT - TRBJ1-1 - TRBV29-1
CASRPVGVYEAFF TGTGCCAGCAGGCCCGTCGGGGTATATGAAGCTTTCTTT - TRBJ1-1 - TRBV7-2
CATSGDTYEQYF TGTGCCACCAGTGGGGACACATACGAGCAGTACTTC - TRBJ2-7 - TRBV24-1
CASSLGSQPQHF TGTGCCAGCAGTTTGGGGAGCCAGCCCCAGCATTTT - TRBJ1-5 - TRBV6-2/TRBV6-3
CASSEGIGWTEAFF TGCGCCAGCAGCGAGGGAATAGGGTGGACTGAAGCTTTCTTT - TRBJ1-1 - TRBV5-1
CASSMVQGSGWDTEAFF TGTGCCAGTAGTATGGTACAGGGATCAGGTTGGGACACTGAAGCTTTCTTT - TRBJ1-1 - TRBV19
CASSEQGEAEAFF TGTGCCAGCAGTGAACAGGGTGAGGCTGAAGCTTTCTTT - TRBJ1-1 - TRBV2
CATSDRSQGDKYGYTF TGTGCCACCAGTGATAGGTCGCAGGGGGACAAATATGGCTACACCTTC - TRBJ1-2 TRBD1 TRBV24-1
CATSPGQYSNQPQHF TGTGCCACCAGTCCCGGACAGTATAGCAATCAGCCCCAGCATTTT few TRBJ1-5 - TRBV24-1
CAISEIPRSNTEAFF TGTGCCATCAGTGAGATCCCTCGGTCGAACACTGAAGCTTTCTTT - TRBJ1-1 - TRBV10-3
CASRRRDGYTF TGTGCCAGCAGGAGGAGAGATGGCTACACCTTC - TRBJ1-2 - TRBV6-5
CASSQDYRWNTEAFF TGTGCCAGCAGCCAAGACTACAGATGGAACACTGAAGCTTTCTTT - TRBJ1-1 - TRBV3-1/TRBV3-2
CASSVVGQTNTEAFF TGTGCCAGCAGCGTAGTAGGACAGACCAACACTGAAGCTTTCTTT - TRBJ1-1 - TRBV9
CASSERDVLGAGPFF TGTGCCAGCAGCGAACGTGACGTTTTGGGAGCTGGGCCTTTCTTT - TRBJ1-1 - TRBV2
CASSLMRDTEAFF TGTGCCAGCAGCTTAATGCGGGATACTGAAGCTTTCTTT - TRBJ1-1 - TRBV7-3
CASSYGQAYNSPLHF TGCGCCAGCAGCTACGGACAGGCTTATAATTCACCCCTCCACTTT - TRBJ1-6 TRBD1 TRBV5-1
CASSRRTSGDTGELFF TGTGCCAGCAGCCGACGGACTAGCGGGGATACCGGGGAGCTGTTTTTT once TRBJ2-2 TRBD2 TRBV14
CASSSTGPEKLFF TGCGCCAGCAGCTCGACAGGACCTGAAAAACTGTTTTTT - TRBJ1-4 - TRBV5-1
CASGLQSEETQYF TGCGCCAGCGGACTGCAAAGTGAAGAGACCCAGTACTTC - TRBJ2-5 - TRBV5-1